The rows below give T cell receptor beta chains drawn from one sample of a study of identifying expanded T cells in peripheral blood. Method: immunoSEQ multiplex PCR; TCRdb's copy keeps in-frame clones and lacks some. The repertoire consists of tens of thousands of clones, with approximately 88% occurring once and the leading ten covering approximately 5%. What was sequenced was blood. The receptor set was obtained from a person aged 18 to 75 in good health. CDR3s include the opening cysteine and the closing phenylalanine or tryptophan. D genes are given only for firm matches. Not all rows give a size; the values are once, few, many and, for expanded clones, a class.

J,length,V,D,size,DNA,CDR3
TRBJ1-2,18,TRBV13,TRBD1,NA,TGTGCCAGCAGCCAAATTTTACAGGGGGCGCGAGGTTGGTATGGCTACACCTTC,CASSQILQGARGWYGYTF
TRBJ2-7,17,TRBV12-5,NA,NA,TGTGCTAGTGGTTTGCCACCGAAAGTGGGGAGCTCCTACGAGCAGTACTTC,CASGLPPKVGSSYEQYF
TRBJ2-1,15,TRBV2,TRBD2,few,TGTGCCAGCAGTGAATTTAGCGGGGGGTACAATGAGCAGTTCTTC,CASSEFSGGYNEQFF
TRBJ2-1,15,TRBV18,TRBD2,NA,TGTGCCAGCTCACCAAGGGACTACACCTACAATGAGCAGTTCTTC,CASSPRDYTYNEQFF
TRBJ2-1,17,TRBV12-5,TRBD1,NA,TGTGCTAGTGGCCCATCGATTTGGGACAGGGGAGTCAATGAGCAGTTCTTC,CASGPSIWDRGVNEQFF
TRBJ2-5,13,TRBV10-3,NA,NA,TGTGCCATCAGGGGGCCTCCTGGTGAGACCCAGTACTTC,CAIRGPPGETQYF
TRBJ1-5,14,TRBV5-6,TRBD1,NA,TGTGCCAGCAGCTCGGACAGGCGACTTTTGCCCCAGCATTTT,CASSSDRRLLPQHF
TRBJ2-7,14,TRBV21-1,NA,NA,TGTGCCAGCACCGACAGCAGAGAGTCCTACGAGCAGTACTTC,CASTDSRESYEQYF
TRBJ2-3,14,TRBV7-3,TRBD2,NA,TGTGCCAGCAGCTCGGGACTAGCGGACGATACGCAGTATTTT,CASSSGLADDTQYF
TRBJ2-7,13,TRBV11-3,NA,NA,TGTGCCAGCAGCTTAGTTCCGTCCTACGAGCAGTACTTC,CASSLVPSYEQYF
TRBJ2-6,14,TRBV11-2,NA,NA,TGTGCCAGCAGCTTAGGTCCCGGGGCCAACGTCCTGACTTTC,CASSLGPGANVLTF
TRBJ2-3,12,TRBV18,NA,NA,TGTGCCAGCTCACCGAGCACAGATACGCAGTATTTT,CASSPSTDTQYF
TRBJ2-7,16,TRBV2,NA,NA,TGTGCCAGCAGTGAAGATGTCGGTCGCTCTACCTACGAGCAGTACTTC,CASSEDVGRSTYEQYF
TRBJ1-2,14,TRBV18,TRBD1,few,TGTGCCAGCTCACCCCCCGACAGGGGGCGAGGCTACACCTTC,CASSPPDRGRGYTF
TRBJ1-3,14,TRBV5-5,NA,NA,TGTGCCAGCAGCCCCTATGTTAGCGGAAACACCATATATTTT,CASSPYVSGNTIYF
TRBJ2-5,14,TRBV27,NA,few,TGTGCCAGCAGTTTGTCCTACCTACAGGAGACCCAGTACTTC,CASSLSYLQETQYF
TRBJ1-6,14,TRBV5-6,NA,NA,TGTGCCAGCAGCTGGGGTCAGGAAGGTTCACCCCTCCACTTT,CASSWGQEGSPLHF
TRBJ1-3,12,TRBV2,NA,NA,TGTGCCAGCAGCCCCGTTGGAAACACCATATATTTT,CASSPVGNTIYF
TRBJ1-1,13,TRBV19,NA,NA,TGTGCCAGTAGTATGCGTGAGAACACTGAAGCTTTCTTT,CASSMRENTEAFF
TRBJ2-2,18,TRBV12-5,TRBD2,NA,TGTGCTAGTGGTTTGGTAAGGAAAACTAGCGAGAACACCGGGGAGCTGTTTTTT,CASGLVRKTSENTGELFF
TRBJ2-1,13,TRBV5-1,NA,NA,TGCGCCAGCAGCTTGGCCATAGGGAGTGAGCAGTTCTTC,CASSLAIGSEQFF
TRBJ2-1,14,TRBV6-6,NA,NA,TGTGCCAGCAGGCCCCTGAGCTCCTACAATGAGCAGTTCTTC,CASRPLSSYNEQFF
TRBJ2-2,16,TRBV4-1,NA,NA,TGCGCCAACAGCCGGGCGGGACTGCAGAACACCGGGGAGCTGTTTTTT,CANSRAGLQNTGELFF
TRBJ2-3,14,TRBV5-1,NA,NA,TGCGCCAGCAGCTTTTCGGGGGGCACAGATACGCAGTATTTT,CASSFSGGTDTQYF
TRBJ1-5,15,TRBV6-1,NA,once,TGTGCCAGCAGTGAGGGTTCGGAGGGCGGACAGCCCCAGCATTTT,CASSEGSEGGQPQHF
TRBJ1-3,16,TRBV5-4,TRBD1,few,TGTGCCAGCAGCTTTATGAGCGGGACAGCTGGAAACACCATATATTTT,CASSFMSGTAGNTIYF
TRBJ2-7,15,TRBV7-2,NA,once,TGTGCCAGCAGCTCGGGGGCAGGGTCCCCCTACGAGCAGTACTTC,CASSSGAGSPYEQYF
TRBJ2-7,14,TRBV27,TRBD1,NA,TGTGCCAGCAGTTCCTGGGACAGGTCCTACGAGCAGTACTTC,CASSSWDRSYEQYF